This T cell receptor (beta chain) originates from a study of blood T cell repertoires in COVID-19. The CDR3 runs to 13 residues. V shed 5 bases, J shed 3 bases, and the junction held 2 bases outside the gene matches. This clone has more than one count but fewer than ten. Measured with immunoSEQ multiplex PCR; TCRdb has only the in-frame clones, and not every one. Of roughly 50,000 clones in the sample, roughly 78% are singletons; the top ten hold about 3.3%. The TCR sequence derives from a man between 60 and 75 years old with acute or convalescent COVID-19. The V gene is TRBV12-3 or TRBV12-4, the J gene TRBJ2-7; the match to TRBD1 covers 9 bases. The sample consisted of peripheral blood. The CDR3 spells CASSDRGGYEQYF. DNA of the CDR3: TGTGCCAGCAGTGACAGGGGGGGCTACGAGCAGTACTTC.